This T cell receptor (beta chain) was captured by sequencing in a study of high-grade serous ovarian cancer treatment subgroups. Points from the study as a whole: Different patients shared almost no repertoire; same-patient tumors shared about 0.1 to 0.79. TCR relatedness rose with neoantigen level and trended with mutation load.

Profiled with immunoSEQ multiplex PCR; TCRdb holds only in-frame clones, not every one. The sample lists roughly 3,700 clones; 60% to 75% were seen once. Tumor samples were obtained before definitive surgery or chemotherapy. Remarks on this clone: What it binds is unknown.

The CDR3 contains 15 residues. With 6 bases removed from V and 5 bases from J, the gap between germline ends came to 17 bases. Germline V gene data show CDR1 as LNHDA and CDR2 as SQIVND (reference sequence). The sequenced sample consisted of tumor tissue. This receptor was obtained from a human donor with high-grade serous ovarian cancer. The genes are TRBV19 and TRBJ1-5; perhaps TRBD1 as D (6 bases). The CDR3 spells CASRQPGTNYQPQHF. In nucleotides, the CDR3 is TGTGCCAGTAGACAGCCCGGGACAAATTATCAGCCCCAGCATTTT.